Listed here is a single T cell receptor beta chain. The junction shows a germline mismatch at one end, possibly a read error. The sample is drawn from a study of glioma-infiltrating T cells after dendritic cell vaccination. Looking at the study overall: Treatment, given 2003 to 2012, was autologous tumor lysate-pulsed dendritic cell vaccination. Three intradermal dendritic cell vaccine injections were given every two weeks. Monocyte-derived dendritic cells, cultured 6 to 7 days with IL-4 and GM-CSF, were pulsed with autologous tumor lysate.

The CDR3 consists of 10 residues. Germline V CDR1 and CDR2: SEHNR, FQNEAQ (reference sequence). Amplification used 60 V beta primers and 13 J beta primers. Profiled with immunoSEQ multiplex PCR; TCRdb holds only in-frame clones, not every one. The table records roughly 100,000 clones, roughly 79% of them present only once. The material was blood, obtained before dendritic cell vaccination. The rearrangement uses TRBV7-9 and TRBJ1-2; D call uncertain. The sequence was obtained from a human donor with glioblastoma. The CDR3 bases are TGTGCCAGCAGCCGGAACACCGAGGTCTTC. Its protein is CASSRNTEVF.